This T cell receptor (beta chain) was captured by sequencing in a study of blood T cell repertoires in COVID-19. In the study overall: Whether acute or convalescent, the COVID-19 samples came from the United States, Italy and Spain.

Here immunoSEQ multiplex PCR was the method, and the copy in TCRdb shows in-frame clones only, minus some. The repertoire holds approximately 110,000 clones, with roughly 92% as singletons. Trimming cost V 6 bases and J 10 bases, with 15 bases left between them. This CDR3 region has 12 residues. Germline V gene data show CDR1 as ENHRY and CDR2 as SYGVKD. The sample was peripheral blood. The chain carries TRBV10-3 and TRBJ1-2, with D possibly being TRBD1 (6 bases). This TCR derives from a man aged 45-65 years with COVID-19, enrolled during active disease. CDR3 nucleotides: TGTGCCATCAGGGGGGCTTCATTAAACTACACCTTC. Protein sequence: CAIRGASLNYTF.